The 5 T cell receptor beta chains listed next were all sequenced from one sample in a study of T cell responses to AZD1222 COVID-19 vaccine (dated by TCRdb to about 2021). Library method: the immunoSEQ multiplex PCR assay. TCRdb took this table from immuneACCESS and kept in-frame rearrangements with V and J called. Such tables lack part of the clones; where checked against another copy, unresolved V genes explain under half of the gap, and the rest is unexplained. The sample profile shows fewer than 110,000 clones; roughly 87% of them were found once. The top ten constitute 4% to 6% of the sample. This specimen's time point label, interpreted: baseline before first vaccination. This sample comprised peripheral blood, obtained on day 0 of AZD1222 vaccination. The receptors come from an adult in good health.

This chain connects TRBV9 to TRBJ1-6, with D unresolved. The germline CDR1 and CDR2 sequences are SGDLS and YYNGEE. The CDR3 loop spans 13 amino acids. V lost 5 bases, J lost 10 bases, and 13 bases lay in between. CDR3 DNA: TGTGCCAGCAGAGGGTCTGTGGGGTCACCCCTCCACTTT. Translated: CASRGSVGSPLHF.

This clone was recorded only once. The chain recombines TRBV30 with TRBJ2-7; D is possibly TRBD2 (5 bases). This CDR3 region has 17 residues. V shed 0 bases and J shed 3 bases, with 21 bases lying between them. Germline CDR1 reads GTSNPN; CDR2 reads SVGIG (reference sequence). CDR3 nucleotide sequence: TGTGCCTGGAGTGTCCACCAACGGGGAACCGGGGACTACGAGCAGTACTTC. As protein: CAWSVHQRGTGDYEQYF.

The V gene is TRBV10-3, the J gene TRBJ2-7, with 7 bases fitting TRBD2. CDR3 size: 15 residues. Germline V lookup: CDR1 ENHRY, CDR2 SYGVKD. V trimming: 4 bases; J trimming: 2 bases; junction bases outside the gene matches: 8. CDR3 DNA sequence: TGTGCCATCAGTGTTTGGGCGCGGGGGACCTACGAGCAGTACTTC. It encodes CAISVWARGTYEQYF.

The chain employs TRBV5-6 and TRBJ1-6; D is unclear. The V end lost 2 bases, the J end lost 7 bases, and 4 bases lay between the germline ends. Germline V gene sequence: CDR1 SGHDT, CDR2 YYEEEE. The CDR3 runs 12 residues. The CDR3: CASSFRNSPLHF. The CDR3 DNA is TGTGCCAGCAGCTTCAGAAATTCACCCCTCCACTTT.

V and J are TRBV5-4 and TRBJ1-1, with D perhaps TRBD1 (5 bases). Looked up from germline, CDR1 is SGHNT and CDR2 is YYREEE (reference sequence). The CDR3 covers 13 residues. Trimming pared 2 bases from V and 10 bases from J, leaving 15 bases between. The CDR3 reads CASSFFQGSGAFF. The CDR3 DNA reads as TGTGCCAGCAGCTTTTTTCAGGGATCGGGAGCTTTCTTT.